This T cell receptor beta chain is from a study of blood T cell repertoires in COVID-19. On the study more broadly: The analysed material was cDNA or gDNA that came from T cells, B-cell-depleted T cells, or PBMCs.

The junction had 10 bases not matched to a gene; V was cut back by 6 bases and J by 3 bases. Germline V gene lookup returns CDR1 LNHDA and CDR2 SQIVND (reference sequence). This CDR3 has 19 amino acids. TCRdb's table, derived via immunoSEQ multiplex PCR, lists solely in-frame clones and lacks some. The sample records a few hundred thousand clones, about 85% being singletons. Which cohort a participant joined came from the clinical history participants gave. Before being deemed recovered, Cohort 3 donors had two negative PCRs, clearance, or symptom resolution. The receptor was isolated from a woman aged 45-59 years who had recovered from COVID-19. Source material: PBMCs or T cells enriched from blood (not recorded which). The V gene is TRBV19, the J gene TRBJ2-6, with 14 nucleotides matching TRBD2. The CDR3 spells CASSNPGLAGVGGANVLTF. The CDR3 bases are TGTGCCAGTAGCAACCCGGGACTAGCGGGAGTCGGTGGGGCCAACGTCCTGACTTTC. Full variable domain (remainder filled in from reference TRBV19 and TRBJ2-6): DGGITQSPKYLFRKEGQNVTLSCEQNLNHDAMYWYRQDPGQGLRLIYYSQIVNDFQKGDIAEGYSVSREKKESFPLTVTSAQKNPTAFYLCASSNPGLAGVGGANVLTFGAGSRLTVL.